This T cell receptor beta chain is from a study of T cell repertoires in cytomegalovirus infection. Study-wide background: CMV epitopes, recently identified HLA-C-restricted and well-studied HLA-B-restricted, were used. In public TCR beta signatures, there were indications of both CMV infection and matching HLA type. Points from the study as a whole: In two of eight donors, the top clonotype was HLA-C-restricted CMV-specific. Public TCR beta family frequency separated CMV-and-HLA carriers, including in an independent cohort.

Germline CDR1 LNHDA, CDR2 SQIVND (reference sequence). The V end lost 2 bases, the J end lost 0 bases, and 8 bases lay between the germline ends. This CDR3 has 14 residues. This clonotype was seen repeatedly, ten times or more. Its antigen is unknown. TCRdb passed the reads through MiXCR, listing each CDR3 protein once. The data contain approximately 910,000 distinct CDR3 sequences, approximately 31% of them singletons. This receptor was identified in a human donor in good health (CMV status not recorded). Some clones in this sample may be carry-over from other donors' samples. The chain joins TRBV19 to TRBJ2-7, with D possibly TRBD1 on 6 matching bases. Sequences were derived from cultured CD8+ T cells from PBMCs, sampled from culture after CMV antigen stimulation. The CDR3 region has the DNA TGTGCCAGTAGTATAACAGGGAGCTCCTACGAGCAGTACTTC. Protein: CASSITGSSYEQYF.